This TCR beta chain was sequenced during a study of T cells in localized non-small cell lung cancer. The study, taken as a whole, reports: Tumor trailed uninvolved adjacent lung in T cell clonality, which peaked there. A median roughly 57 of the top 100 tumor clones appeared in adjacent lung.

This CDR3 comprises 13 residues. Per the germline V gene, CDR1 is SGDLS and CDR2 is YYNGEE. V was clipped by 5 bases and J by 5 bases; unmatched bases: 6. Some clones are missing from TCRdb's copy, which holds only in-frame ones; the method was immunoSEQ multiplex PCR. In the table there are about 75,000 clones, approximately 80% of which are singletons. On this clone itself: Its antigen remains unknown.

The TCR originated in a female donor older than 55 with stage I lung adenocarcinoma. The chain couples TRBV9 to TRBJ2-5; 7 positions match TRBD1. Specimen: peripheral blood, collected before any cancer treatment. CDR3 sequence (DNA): TGTGCCAGCAGTAGGACAGGAGTGGAGACCCAGTACTTC. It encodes CASSRTGVETQYF.